This TCR beta chain was captured by sequencing in a study of blood T cell repertoires in COVID-19. Study details: The analysed material was cDNA or gDNA that came from T cells, B-cell-depleted T cells, or PBMCs.

Generated by immunoSEQ multiplex PCR, the TCRdb table keeps only in-frame clones and is missing some. The sample has about 76,000 clones; 90% are singletons. The CDR3 runs to 16 residues. V lost 8 bases to trimming and J lost 2 bases; unmatched junction nucleotides: 10. In germline, CDR1 is MNHEY, CDR2 SMNVEV (reference sequence). This chain connects TRBV27 to TRBJ2-1; 9 bases map to TRBD2. The sequencing sample was made of peripheral blood. The sequence derives from a human donor in a cohort sampled during active COVID-19. CDR3 sequence reads: CASGRPPSGTYNEQFF. The DNA of the CDR3 is TGTGCCAGCGGACGACCCCCTAGCGGGACCTACAATGAGCAGTTCTTC.